The source of this T cell receptor (beta chain) is a study of cytomegalovirus exposure and HLA in healthy donors. Only one count was recorded for this clone. Primers for the PCR totalled 60 Vbeta and 13 Jbeta. The protocol was immunoSEQ multiplex PCR, while the TCRdb copy is restricted to in-frame clones and leaves out a portion. The data show fewer than 200,000 clones, around 85% seen once. In germline, CDR1 is MDHEN, CDR2 SYDVKM. CDR3 length: 17 amino acids. V was clipped by 4 bases and J by 4 bases, with 22 bases between them. The material sequenced was PBMCs. The J gene is TRBJ2-5, the V gene TRBV28; tentatively, D is TRBD1 (6 bases). The sequence was collected from a woman in her twenties or thirties in good health and CMV-seronegative. This CDR3 reads CASSSQSTGGSRETQYF. In DNA form, the CDR3 reads TGTGCCAGCAGTTCCCAGTCGACAGGAGGTAGTAGAGAGACCCAGTACTTC.